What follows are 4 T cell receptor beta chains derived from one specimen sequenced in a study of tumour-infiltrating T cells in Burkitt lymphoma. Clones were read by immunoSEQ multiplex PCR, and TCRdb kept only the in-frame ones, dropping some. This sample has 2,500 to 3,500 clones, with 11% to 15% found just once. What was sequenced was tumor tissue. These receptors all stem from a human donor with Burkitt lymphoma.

CDR3 sequence: CASSFEVLVSPLHF. As DNA, the CDR3 is TGTGCCAGCAGTTTCGAAGTCCTGGTTTCACCCCTCCACTTT. The rearrangement uses TRBV6-5 and TRBJ1-6, with D unclear. The germline CDR1 and CDR2 sequences are MNHEY and SVGAGI. V lost 4 bases and J 9 bases, leaving 13 bases between the germline ends. The CDR3 runs to 14 residues.

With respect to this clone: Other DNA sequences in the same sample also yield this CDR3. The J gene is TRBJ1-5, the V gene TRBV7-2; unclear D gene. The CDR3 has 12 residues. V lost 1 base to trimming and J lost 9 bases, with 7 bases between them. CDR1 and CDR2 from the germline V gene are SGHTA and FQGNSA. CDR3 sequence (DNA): TGTGCCAGCAGCTTAGGTATCTTGCCCCAGCATTTT. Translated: CASSLGILPQHF. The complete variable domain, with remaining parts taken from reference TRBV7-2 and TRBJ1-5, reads GAGVSQSPSNKVTEKGKDVELRCDPISGHTALYWYRQSLGQGLEFLIYFQGNSAPDKSGLPSDRFSAERTGGSVSTLTIQRTQQEDSAVYLCASSLGILPQHFGDGTRLSIL.

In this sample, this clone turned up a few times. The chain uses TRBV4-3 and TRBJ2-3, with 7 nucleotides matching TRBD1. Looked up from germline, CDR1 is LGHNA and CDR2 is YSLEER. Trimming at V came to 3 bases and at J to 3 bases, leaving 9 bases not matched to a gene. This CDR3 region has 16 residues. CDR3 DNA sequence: TGCGCCAGCAGCCAGAGCAGGGGGTTAGGTACAGATACGCAGTATTTT. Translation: CASSQSRGLGTDTQYF.

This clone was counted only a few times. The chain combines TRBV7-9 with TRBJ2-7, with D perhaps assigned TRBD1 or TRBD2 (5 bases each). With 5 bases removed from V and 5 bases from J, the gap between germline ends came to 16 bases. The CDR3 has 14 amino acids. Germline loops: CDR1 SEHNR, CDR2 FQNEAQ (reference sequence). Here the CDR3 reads CASSPRDPANEQYF. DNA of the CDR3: TGTGCCAGCAGCCCCCGGGACCCAGCAAACGAGCAGTACTTC.